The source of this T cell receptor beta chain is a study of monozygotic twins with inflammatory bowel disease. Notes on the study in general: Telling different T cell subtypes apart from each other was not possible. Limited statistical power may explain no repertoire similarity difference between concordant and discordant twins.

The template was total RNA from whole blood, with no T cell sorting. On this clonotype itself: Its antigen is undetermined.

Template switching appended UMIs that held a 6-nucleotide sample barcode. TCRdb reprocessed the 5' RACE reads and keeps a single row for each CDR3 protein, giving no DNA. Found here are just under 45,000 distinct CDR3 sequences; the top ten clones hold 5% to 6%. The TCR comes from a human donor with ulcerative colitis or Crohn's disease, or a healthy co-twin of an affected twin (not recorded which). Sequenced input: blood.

CDR3 loop: CASTPVQRGEAFF. The V and J genes are TRBV6-1 and TRBJ1-1; the D call from TCRdb, TRBD1, cannot be confirmed without DNA. CDR1 MNHNS and CDR2 SASEGT come from the germline V gene. The CDR3 length is 13 residues.